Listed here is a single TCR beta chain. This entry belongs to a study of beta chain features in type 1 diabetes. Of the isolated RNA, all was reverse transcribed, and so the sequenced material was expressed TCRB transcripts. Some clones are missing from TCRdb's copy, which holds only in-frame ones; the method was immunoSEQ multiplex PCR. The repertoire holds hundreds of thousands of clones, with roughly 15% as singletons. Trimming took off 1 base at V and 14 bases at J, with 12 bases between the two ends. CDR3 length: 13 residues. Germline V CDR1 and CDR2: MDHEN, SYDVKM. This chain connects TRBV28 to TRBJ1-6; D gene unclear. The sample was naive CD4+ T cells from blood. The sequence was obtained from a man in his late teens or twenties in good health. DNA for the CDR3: TGTGCCAGCAGTTTATCGAAGACGAAATCCCTCCACTTT. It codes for CASSLSKTKSLHF. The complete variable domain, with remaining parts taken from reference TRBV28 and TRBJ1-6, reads DVKVTQSSRYLVKRTGEKVFLECVQDMDHENMFWYRQDPGLGLRLIYFSYDVKMKEKGDIPEGYSVSREKKERFSLILESASTNQTSMYLCASSLSKTKSLHFGNGTRLTVT.